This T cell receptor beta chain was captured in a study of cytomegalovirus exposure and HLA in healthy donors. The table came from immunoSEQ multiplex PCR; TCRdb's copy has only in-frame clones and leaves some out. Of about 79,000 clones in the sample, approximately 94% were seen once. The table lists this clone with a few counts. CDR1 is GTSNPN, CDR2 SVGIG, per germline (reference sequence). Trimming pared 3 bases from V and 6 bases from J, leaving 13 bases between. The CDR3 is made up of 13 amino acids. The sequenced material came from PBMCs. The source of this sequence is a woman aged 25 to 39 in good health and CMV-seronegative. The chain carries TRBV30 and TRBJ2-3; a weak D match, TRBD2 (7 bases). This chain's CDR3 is CAWSQRGGDTQYF. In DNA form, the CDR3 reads TGTGCCTGGAGCCAAAGGGGGGGGGATACGCAGTATTTT.